Listed below are T cell receptor beta chains from one sample, sequenced in a study of T-cell reconstitution after alpha-beta-depleted transplantation in children. One entry per CDR3 protein, called by TCRdb with MiXCR from the PCR reads. The sample lists a few hundred thousand distinct CDR3 sequences, around 25% occurring once. Sequences were derived from PBMCs, mostly from graft donor cells, sampled 360 days after TCRalphabeta/CD19-depleted stem cell transplant. These receptors were obtained from a female patient aged 2-15 years who had a stem cell transplant for congenital amegakaryocytic thrombocytopenia, so the T cells may come from the graft donor. Each CDR3 is given with its conserved first and last residue. The order of the fields is V gene, D gene, clone size, J gene, CDR3 DNA, CDR3 protein. D genes are given only for firm matches. Some rows have no size entry. The others give once, few or many, or a class for an expanded clone.

TRBV28	TRBD1	.	TRBJ1-2	TGTGCCACCGGAATCGGACAGGACTACTATGGCTACACCTTC	CATGIGQDYYGYTF
TRBV7-3	TRBD2	few	TRBJ2-1	TGTGCCAGCAGCCTTAGCGGGAGGGACTACAATGAGCAGTTCTTC	CASSLSGRDYNEQFF
TRBV12-3/TRBV12-4	.	few	TRBJ1-5	TGTGCCAGCAGTGGCACAGGGTATTTTGAGCCCCAGCATTTT	CASSGTGYFEPQHF
TRBV24-1	TRBD1	.	TRBJ2-7	TGTGCCACCAGTGATAGCAAAGGGGACAGGGGCTTGTACGAGCAGTACTTC	CATSDSKGDRGLYEQYF
TRBV2	TRBD1	.	TRBJ1-2	TGTGCCAGCAGCCGACAGGGGATTAACTATGGCTACACCTTC	CASSRQGINYGYTF
TRBV12-3/TRBV12-4	.	few	TRBJ2-5	TGTGCCAGCAGTTTTCAGGAACTGAAAGAGACCCAGTACTTC	CASSFQELKETQYF
TRBV20-1	.	.	TRBJ2-7	TGCAGTGCCCCATCCTCCTTAAAGGGATTATACGAGCAGTACTTC	CSAPSSLKGLYEQYF
TRBV11-2	TRBD1	few	TRBJ1-5	TGTGCCAGCAGAAGGACAGGGTTTTACAATCAGCCCCAGCATTTT	CASRRTGFYNQPQHF
TRBV11-2	.	.	TRBJ2-2	TGTGCCAGCAGCCCTGATTTAGCCTCCGGGGAGCTGTTTTTT	CASSPDLASGELFF
TRBV19	TRBD1	.	TRBJ2-7	TGTGCCAGTATGGACAGGGGAGCCTACGAGCAGTACTTC	CASMDRGAYEQYF
TRBV30	.	.	TRBJ2-2	TGTGCCTGGAGTGTAGATTTAGGCGCATCGAACACCGGGGAGCTGTTTTTT	CAWSVDLGASNTGELFF
TRBV20-1	.	.	TRBJ2-2	TGCAGTGCTAGAGACATCTTCCCCCTCGGGGAGCTGTTTTTT	CSARDIFPLGELFF
TRBV30	.	.	TRBJ2-1	TGTGCCTGGACCAGGGACGAAGGGGTAAATGAGCAGTTCTTC	CAWTRDEGVNEQFF
TRBV4-1	TRBD2	.	TRBJ2-7	TGCGCCAGCAGCCAAGATCCAGCGGGATGGGGTTACGAGCAGTACTTC	CASSQDPAGWGYEQYF
TRBV20-1	.	few	TRBJ1-4	TGCAGTGCTAGAGCTCCGTTGGCAGTACGAACTAATGAAAAACTGTTTTTT	CSARAPLAVRTNEKLFF
TRBV12-3/TRBV12-4	.	.	TRBJ1-1	TGTGCCAGCAGTTTCACGGTTCGGACTGAAGCTTTCTTT	CASSFTVRTEAFF
TRBV20-1	.	.	TRBJ1-4	TGCAGTGCTAGAGCTCCGGGGGGAAAACTGTTTTTT	CSARAPGGKLFF
TRBV4-2	TRBD2	.	TRBJ2-1	TGTGCCAGCAGCCCTCAAAAAAAGACTAGCGGGAGATATTACAATGAGCAGTTCTTC	CASSPQKKTSGRYYNEQFF
TRBV12-3/TRBV12-4	.	.	TRBJ1-4	TGTGCCAGCAGTTTAGGGGGCCCTACCAATGAAAAACTGTTTTTT	CASSLGGPTNEKLFF
TRBV12-3/TRBV12-4	.	.	TRBJ2-6	TGTGCCAGCAGTCCCTCAGTTATGTCTGGGGCCAACGTCCTGACTTTC	CASSPSVMSGANVLTF
TRBV3-1	.	.	TRBJ2-7	TGTGCCAGCAGCCAGGGACTTTATCGCCCCTACGAGCAGTACTTC	CASSQGLYRPYEQYF
TRBV9	.	few	TRBJ2-1	TGTGCCAGCAGCTCGGGGACTCGCCCCTACAATGAGCAGTTCTTC	CASSSGTRPYNEQFF
TRBV25-1	.	.	TRBJ1-1	TGTGCCAGCAGTGATACCCCAGGGCGGACAGCGAACACTGAAGCTTTCTTT	CASSDTPGRTANTEAFF
TRBV11-2	.	few	TRBJ2-3	TGTGCCAGCAGCTCGCTAGACGAAGATACGCAGTATTTT	CASSSLDEDTQYF
TRBV25-1	.	.	TRBJ2-7	TGTGCCAGCAGTGTAGACATCATAACCTACGAGCAGTACTTC	CASSVDIITYEQYF